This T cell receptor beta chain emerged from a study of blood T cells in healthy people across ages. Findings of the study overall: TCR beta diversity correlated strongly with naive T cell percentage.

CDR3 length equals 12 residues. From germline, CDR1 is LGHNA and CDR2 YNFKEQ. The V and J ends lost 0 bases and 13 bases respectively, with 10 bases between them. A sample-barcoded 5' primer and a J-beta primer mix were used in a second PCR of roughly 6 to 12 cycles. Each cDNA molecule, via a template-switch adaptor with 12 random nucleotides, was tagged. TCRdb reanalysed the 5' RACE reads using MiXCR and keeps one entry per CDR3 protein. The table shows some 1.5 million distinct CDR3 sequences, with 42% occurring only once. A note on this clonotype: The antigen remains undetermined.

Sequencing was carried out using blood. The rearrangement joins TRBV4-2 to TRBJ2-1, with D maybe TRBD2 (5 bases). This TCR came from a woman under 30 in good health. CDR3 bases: TGTGCCAGCAGCCAAGAACCGAGGGTCCAGTTCTTC. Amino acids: CASSQEPRVQFF.